These T cell receptor beta chains were read from a single sample in a study of molecular identifiers for immune sequencing clone quantification. TCRdb itself ran the PCR reads through MiXCR, one entry per CDR3 protein. Among about 60,000 distinct CDR3 sequences listed, 17% were seen once. Sequenced input: naive CD8+ T cells from blood, with Jurkat cell RNA spiked in. The receptors shown here come from a human donor in good health. Some libraries in this study had Jurkat cell RNA spiked in. The CDR3 runs from the conserved cysteine through the conserved F or W. The D gene is left open where the match is weak. Clone size appears in some rows only: once, few, many, or a class for an expanded clone.

size: many; J: TRBJ1-5; V: TRBV4-1; D: .; CDR3: CASSQDQALLTQPQHF; DNA: TGCGCCAGCAGCCAAGACCAGGCTCTGCTGACTCAGCCCCAGCATTTT
size: .; J: TRBJ2-7; V: TRBV11-2; D: TRBD2; CDR3: CASSFFPKTSIYEQYF; DNA: TGTGCCAGCAGCTTCTTCCCGAAGACTAGCATATACGAGCAGTACTTC
size: many; J: TRBJ2-1; V: TRBV29-1; D: .; CDR3: CSVVGLNEQFF; DNA: TGCAGCGTTGTGGGGCTCAATGAGCAGTTCTTC
size: many; J: TRBJ2-1; V: TRBV19; D: TRBD2; CDR3: CASTGGLGNEQFF; DNA: TGTGCCAGCACGGGGGGACTAGGCAATGAGCAGTTCTTC
size: many; J: TRBJ2-3; V: TRBV27; D: .; CDR3: CASSLSSTDTQYF; DNA: TGTGCCAGCAGTTTAAGTAGCACAGATACGCAGTATTTT
size: .; J: TRBJ2-1; V: TRBV7-9; D: TRBD2; CDR3: CASSLKRDRQFF; DNA: TGTGCCAGCAGCCTGAAGCGGGATAGGCAGTTCTTC
size: many; J: TRBJ1-1; V: TRBV29-1; D: .; CDR3: CSVAHGTEAFF; DNA: TGCAGCGTCGCACATGGCACTGAAGCTTTCTTT
size: many; J: TRBJ2-3; V: TRBV29-1; D: TRBD1; CDR3: CSVNGGTGFADTQYF; DNA: TGCAGCGTGAACGGCGGGACAGGGTTTGCAGATACGCAGTATTTT
size: .; J: TRBJ2-1; V: TRBV7-6; D: .; CDR3: CASSSRLEDHEQLF; DNA: TGTGCCAGCAGCAGCAGACTAGAAGACCATGAGCAGCTCTTC
size: many; J: TRBJ2-7; V: TRBV7-6; D: .; CDR3: CASSLGSINEQYF; DNA: TGTGCCAGCAGCTTAGGGAGCATTAACGAGCAGTACTTC
size: many; J: TRBJ2-7; V: TRBV6-1; D: .; CDR3: CASSERDPRYEQYF; DNA: TGTGCCAGCAGTGAAAGGGACCCACGATACGAGCAGTACTTC
size: many; J: TRBJ1-2; V: TRBV5-4; D: .; CDR3: CASSLVVTSNYGYTF; DNA: TGTGCCAGCAGCTTGGTCGTCACATCAAACTATGGCTACACCTTC
size: many; J: TRBJ2-6; V: TRBV12-5; D: TRBD1; CDR3: CASGLGQGPLSGANVLTF; DNA: TGTGCTAGTGGTTTGGGACAGGGCCCCCTCTCTGGGGCCAACGTCCTGACTTTC
size: many; J: TRBJ2-1; V: TRBV29-1; D: .; CDR3: CSVAPLAVPNNEQFF; DNA: TGCAGCGTTGCCCCCCTGGCGGTACCTAACAATGAGCAGTTCTTC
size: .; J: TRBJ2-7; V: TRBV19; D: .; CDR3: CASSPIDRSSHEQYF; DNA: TGTGCCAGTAGCCCCATAGACCGGAGTTCCCACGAGCAGTACTTC
size: many; J: TRBJ2-7; V: TRBV2; D: TRBD2; CDR3: CAGSGRASYEQYF; DNA: TGTGCCGGGAGCGGGAGGGCCTCCTACGAGCAGTACTTC
size: many; J: TRBJ2-3; V: TRBV4-2; D: .; CDR3: CASSQERGTDTQYF; DNA: TGTGCCAGCAGCCAAGAACGGGGCACAGATACGCAGTATTTT
size: many; J: TRBJ2-3; V: TRBV24-1; D: TRBD2; CDR3: CATRGLAGADTQYF; DNA: TGTGCCACCAGGGGACTAGCGGGAGCAGATACGCAGTATTTT
size: few; J: TRBJ2-7; V: TRBV13; D: .; CDR3: CASSNGEDFSYEQYF; DNA: TGTGCCAGCAGTAATGGAGAGGACTTCTCCTACGAGCAGTACTTC
size: many; J: TRBJ2-7; V: TRBV2; D: .; CDR3: CASSEAGTPYEQYF; DNA: TGTGCCAGCAGTGAAGCGGGGACCCCCTACGAGCAGTACTTC
size: .; J: TRBJ2-2; V: TRBV28; D: TRBD2; CDR3: CASSLYGTSGRATGELFF; DNA: TGTGCCAGCAGTTTATACGGGACTAGCGGGAGAGCCACCGGGGAGCTGTTTTTT
size: many; J: TRBJ2-5; V: TRBV4-3; D: .; CDR3: CASSQEGAAQETQYF; DNA: TGCGCCAGCAGCCAAGAAGGGGCAGCCCAAGAGACCCAGTACTTC
size: few; J: TRBJ2-5; V: TRBV10-3; D: .; CDR3: CAISGGGTFQETQYF; DNA: TGTGCCATCAGTGGGGGGGGGACATTTCAAGAGACCCAGTACTTC
size: many; J: TRBJ2-7; V: TRBV7-2; D: TRBD2; CDR3: CASSSTSGVSYEQYF; DNA: TGTGCCAGCAGCTCGACAAGCGGGGTGTCCTACGAGCAGTACTTC
size: many; J: TRBJ1-1; V: TRBV27; D: .; CDR3: CASTKAGLDTEAFF; DNA: TGTGCCAGCACTAAAGCCGGACTGGACACTGAAGCTTTCTTT
size: many; J: TRBJ1-2; V: TRBV13; D: .; CDR3: CASSLEEAYGYTF; DNA: TGTGCCAGCAGCTTAGAAGAAGCCTATGGCTACACCTTC
size: many; J: TRBJ1-2; V: TRBV29-1; D: .; CDR3: CSVLGHPLVFGYTF; DNA: TGCAGCGTTTTGGGCCATCCCTTGGTATTTGGCTACACCTTC
size: many; J: TRBJ1-1; V: TRBV20-1; D: TRBD1; CDR3: CSATQASGQGVLLSGATEAFF; DNA: TGCAGTGCTACCCAAGCCTCGGGACAGGGGGTCCTCTTATCGGGTGCGACTGAAGCTTTCTTT
size: many; J: TRBJ1-1; V: TRBV20-1; D: .; CDR3: CSASRDTEAFF; DNA: TGCAGTGCTAGTAGAGACACTGAAGCTTTCTTT
size: many; J: TRBJ2-3; V: TRBV7-9; D: .; CDR3: CASSLAGGQESDTQYF; DNA: TGTGCCAGCAGCTTAGCGGGAGGACAGGAGTCAGATACGCAGTATTTT
size: many; J: TRBJ2-7; V: TRBV7-2; D: TRBD1; CDR3: CASSLVGTGGYEQYF; DNA: TGTGCCAGCAGCTTAGTTGGGACAGGCGGATACGAGCAGTACTTC
size: many; J: TRBJ2-7; V: TRBV7-9; D: TRBD1; CDR3: CASSPTTGGWRWWQYF; DNA: TGTGCCAGCAGCCCTACAACAGGGGGTTGGCGGTGGTGGCAGTACTTC
size: many; J: TRBJ2-3; V: TRBV7-8; D: TRBD2; CDR3: CASSFSLFLAGEGRGSTDTQYF; DNA: TGTGCCAGCAGCTTCTCTTTATTTCTAGCGGGAGAAGGGAGAGGTAGCACAGATACGCAGTATTTT
size: .; J: TRBJ2-7; V: TRBV27; D: TRBD1; CDR3: CASSLWGTGPYEQYF; DNA: TGTGCCAGCAGTTTATGGGGGACAGGCCCCTACGAGCAGTACTTC
size: many; J: TRBJ2-3; V: TRBV4-1; D: TRBD2; CDR3: CASSLRIGGSLTDTQYF; DNA: TGCGCCAGCAGCCTAAGAATCGGCGGGAGTCTCACAGATACGCAGTATTTT
size: many; J: TRBJ2-7; V: TRBV7-2; D: TRBD2; CDR3: CASSVAGQQYF; DNA: TGTGCCAGCAGCGTAGCGGGACAGCAGTACTTC
size: .; J: TRBJ2-2; V: TRBV6-5; D: TRBD2; CDR3: CASSYSSSGGPTGELFF; DNA: TGTGCCAGCAGTTACTCGAGCTCGGGAGGGCCCACCGGGGAGCTGTTTTTT
size: many; J: TRBJ2-3; V: TRBV11-3; D: TRBD2; CDR3: CASSLHGLAGGPAQYF; DNA: TGTGCCAGCAGCCTGCATGGGCTAGCGGGAGGGCCAGCGCAGTATTTT
size: many; J: TRBJ2-3; V: TRBV27; D: TRBD2; CDR3: CASNFAGGLSDTQYF; DNA: TGTGCCAGCAATTTTGCGGGAGGATTGTCAGATACGCAGTATTTT
size: many; J: TRBJ1-1; V: TRBV11-2; D: .; CDR3: CASSYTPPTVNTEAFF; DNA: TGTGCCAGCAGCTATACGCCCCCGACGGTGAACACTGAAGCTTTCTTT
size: many; J: TRBJ2-3; V: TRBV20-1; D: TRBD2; CDR3: CSAPGLAGADTQYF; DNA: TGCAGTGCCCCGGGACTAGCGGGAGCAGATACGCAGTATTTT
size: many; J: TRBJ2-7; V: TRBV7-2; D: .; CDR3: CASSPVGAESSYEQYF; DNA: TGTGCCAGCAGCCCAGTAGGGGCGGAAAGCTCCTACGAGCAGTACTTC
size: many; J: TRBJ2-7; V: TRBV7-8; D: .; CDR3: CASSVRPTPHEQYF; DNA: TGTGCCAGCAGCGTGCGACCGACCCCCCACGAGCAGTACTTC
size: many; J: TRBJ2-7; V: TRBV7-2; D: TRBD1; CDR3: CASSYTGDYEQYF; DNA: TGTGCCAGCAGCTACACAGGGGACTACGAGCAGTACTTC
size: many; J: TRBJ2-7; V: TRBV20-1; D: TRBD2; CDR3: CSARDIASGLWEQYF; DNA: TGCAGTGCTAGAGATATCGCTAGCGGCCTTTGGGAGCAGTACTTC
size: few; J: TRBJ2-1; V: TRBV3-1; D: .; CDR3: CASSPDEGGRNEQFF; DNA: TGTGCCAGCAGCCCGGACGAAGGGGGAAGGAATGAGCAGTTCTTC
size: once; J: TRBJ2-1; V: TRBV7-9; D: TRBD2; CDR3: CASSSLKGSLAGVANEQFF; DNA: TGTGCCAGCAGCTCTCTTAAAGGGAGCCTAGCGGGAGTTGCGAATGAGCAGTTCTTC
size: many; J: TRBJ1-5; V: TRBV28; D: .; CDR3: CASSPTGIGGNQPQHF; DNA: TGTGCCAGCAGTCCAACCGGGATCGGTGGCAATCAGCCCCAGCATTTT
size: .; J: TRBJ2-1; V: TRBV27; D: TRBD1; CDR3: CASSLTPTGVEQFF; DNA: TGTGCCAGCAGTCTCACTCCGACAGGGGTTGAGCAGTTCTTC